This is a list of T cell receptor beta chains from one sample in a study of shared clonotypes between healthy human individuals. The protocol was immunoSEQ multiplex PCR, while the TCRdb copy is restricted to in-frame clones and leaves out a portion. The sample has roughly 1 million clones, about 80% seen once. The specimen was memory CD4+ T cells sorted from blood. The receptor source for this set is a man between 18 and 29 years old in good health. The CDR3 runs from the conserved cysteine through the conserved F or W. D genes are given only for firm matches. Clone size is given for some rows only: seen once, a few or many times, or a class if the clone is expanded.

v_call: TRBV5-1; d_call: NA; clone_size: NA; j_call: TRBJ2-5; cdr3_aa: CASSLRPGREETQYF; cdr3_nt: TGCGCCAGCAGCCTACGACCAGGCCGTGAGGAGACCCAGTACTTC
v_call: TRBV19; d_call: NA; clone_size: NA; j_call: TRBJ2-6; cdr3_aa: CASSIWTSGANVLTF; cdr3_nt: TGTGCCAGTAGTATCTGGACCTCTGGGGCCAACGTCCTGACTTTC
v_call: TRBV5-1; d_call: TRBD2; clone_size: NA; j_call: TRBJ2-7; cdr3_aa: CASSWAGGASDEQYF; cdr3_nt: TGCGCCAGCAGCTGGGCCGGGGGGGCCAGCGACGAGCAGTACTTC
v_call: TRBV10-1; d_call: NA; clone_size: NA; j_call: TRBJ2-7; cdr3_aa: CASSESGAYEQYF; cdr3_nt: TGCGCCAGCAGTGAAAGTGGGGCTTACGAGCAGTACTTC
v_call: TRBV5-4; d_call: TRBD2; clone_size: NA; j_call: TRBJ2-3; cdr3_aa: CASSDTSGTDTQYF; cdr3_nt: TGTGCCAGCAGCGACACTAGCGGGACAGATACGCAGTATTTT
v_call: TRBV6-1; d_call: TRBD1; clone_size: NA; j_call: TRBJ1-5; cdr3_aa: CASSHGTGEGQPQHF; cdr3_nt: TGTGCCAGCAGTCATGGGACAGGGGAAGGTCAGCCCCAGCATTTT
v_call: TRBV10-3; d_call: NA; clone_size: NA; j_call: TRBJ2-2; cdr3_aa: CAIDVSDAGELFF; cdr3_nt: TGTGCCATAGACGTCTCTGACGCCGGGGAGCTGTTTTTT
v_call: TRBV10-3; d_call: NA; clone_size: once; j_call: TRBJ2-5; cdr3_aa: CAVAGAPQETQYF; cdr3_nt: TGTGCCGTTGCGGGGGCCCCTCAAGAGACCCAGTACTTC
v_call: TRBV27; d_call: NA; clone_size: once; j_call: TRBJ1-1; cdr3_aa: CASSPYRAIYTEAFF; cdr3_nt: TGTGCCAGCAGTCCCTACAGGGCCATTTACACTGAAGCTTTCTTT
v_call: TRBV6-6; d_call: NA; clone_size: NA; j_call: TRBJ2-7; cdr3_aa: CASSQRDRYEQYF; cdr3_nt: TGTGCCAGCAGCCAGCGGGACAGGTACGAGCAGTACTTC
v_call: TRBV30; d_call: TRBD1; clone_size: NA; j_call: TRBJ2-1; cdr3_aa: CAWSRGIYNEQFF; cdr3_nt: TGTGCCTGGAGCAGGGGGATTTACAATGAGCAGTTCTTC
v_call: TRBV5-1; d_call: TRBD2; clone_size: NA; j_call: TRBJ2-5; cdr3_aa: CASSQGLAGTQETQYF; cdr3_nt: TGCGCCAGCAGCCAGGGACTAGCGGGGACACAAGAGACCCAGTACTTC
v_call: TRBV7-9; d_call: TRBD2; clone_size: NA; j_call: TRBJ2-3; cdr3_aa: CASSSPQVSSGGTDTQYF; cdr3_nt: TGTGCCAGCAGCTCCCCCCAGGTATCTAGCGGGGGCACAGATACGCAGTATTTT
v_call: TRBV7-9; d_call: NA; clone_size: NA; j_call: TRBJ1-1; cdr3_aa: CASSVSGATEAFF; cdr3_nt: TGTGCCAGCAGCGTATCAGGGGCCACTGAAGCTTTCTTT
v_call: TRBV6-4; d_call: TRBD1; clone_size: NA; j_call: TRBJ2-5; cdr3_aa: CASSDGQGLGETQYF; cdr3_nt: TGTGCCAGCTCCGACGGACAGGGTTTGGGGGAGACCCAGTACTTC
v_call: TRBV6-6; d_call: NA; clone_size: NA; j_call: TRBJ2-1; cdr3_aa: CASSSGLQSYNEQFF; cdr3_nt: TGTGCCAGCAGTTCGGGGCTTCAGTCCTACAATGAGCAGTTCTTC
v_call: TRBV18; d_call: NA; clone_size: NA; j_call: TRBJ1-2; cdr3_aa: CASFMRAGNYGYTF; cdr3_nt: TGTGCCAGCTTCATGAGAGCCGGAAACTATGGCTACACCTTC
v_call: TRBV5-1; d_call: NA; clone_size: NA; j_call: TRBJ2-3; cdr3_aa: CASSVTLSGTDTQYF; cdr3_nt: TGCGCCAGCAGCGTGACATTATCAGGCACAGATACGCAGTATTTT
v_call: TRBV2; d_call: NA; clone_size: NA; j_call: TRBJ2-5; cdr3_aa: CASSEGGGQETQYF; cdr3_nt: TGTGCCAGCAGTGAAGGGGGCGGTCAAGAGACCCAGTACTTC
v_call: TRBV19; d_call: NA; clone_size: NA; j_call: TRBJ2-7; cdr3_aa: CASSIEGFYEQYF; cdr3_nt: TGTGCCAGTAGTATAGAGGGGTTCTACGAGCAGTACTTC
v_call: TRBV2; d_call: NA; clone_size: NA; j_call: TRBJ2-7; cdr3_aa: CASSEAGRGTYEQYF; cdr3_nt: TGTGCCAGCAGTGAAGCGGGACGGGGAACCTACGAGCAGTACTTC
v_call: TRBV5-1; d_call: TRBD2; clone_size: NA; j_call: TRBJ2-1; cdr3_aa: CASSPASGGYNEQFF; cdr3_nt: TGCGCCAGCAGCCCAGCTAGCGGGGGCTACAATGAGCAGTTCTTC
v_call: TRBV18; d_call: TRBD1; clone_size: few; j_call: TRBJ2-7; cdr3_aa: CASHTGGSYEQYF; cdr3_nt: TGTGCCAGCCATACAGGGGGGTCCTACGAGCAGTACTTC
v_call: TRBV7-2; d_call: NA; clone_size: NA; j_call: TRBJ2-1; cdr3_aa: CASSPRGPSEEQFF; cdr3_nt: TGTGCCAGCAGCCCCCGGGGCCCGAGTGAAGAGCAGTTCTTC
v_call: TRBV11-2; d_call: NA; clone_size: NA; j_call: TRBJ2-1; cdr3_aa: CASSFAGDEQFF; cdr3_nt: TGTGCCAGCAGCTTTGCGGGCGATGAGCAGTTCTTC
v_call: TRBV11-2; d_call: NA; clone_size: few; j_call: TRBJ2-7; cdr3_aa: CASSSTPGGEQYF; cdr3_nt: TGTGCCAGCAGCTCTACACCAGGTGGCGAGCAGTACTTC
v_call: TRBV11-2; d_call: TRBD2; clone_size: NA; j_call: TRBJ2-5; cdr3_aa: CASTVQRGPQETQYF; cdr3_nt: TGTGCCAGCACCGTACAGCGGGGGCCCCAAGAGACCCAGTACTTC
v_call: TRBV7-8; d_call: NA; clone_size: few; j_call: TRBJ2-7; cdr3_aa: CASSLAGKIYEQYF; cdr3_nt: TGTGCCAGCAGCTTAGCGGGGAAGATCTACGAGCAGTACTTC
v_call: TRBV19; d_call: TRBD2; clone_size: few; j_call: TRBJ2-1; cdr3_aa: CASRITSGGASSYNEQFF; cdr3_nt: TGTGCCAGTAGAATAACTAGCGGGGGCGCTAGCTCCTACAATGAGCAGTTCTTC
v_call: TRBV27; d_call: TRBD1; clone_size: few; j_call: TRBJ1-5; cdr3_aa: CASSLTGGVQPQHF; cdr3_nt: TGTGCCAGCAGCTTGACAGGGGGCGTTCAGCCCCAGCATTTT
v_call: TRBV6-5; d_call: NA; clone_size: NA; j_call: TRBJ1-2; cdr3_aa: CASSYSRTVNLGYTF; cdr3_nt: TGTGCCAGCAGTTACTCGAGAACGGTCAACCTTGGCTACACCTTC
v_call: TRBV6-1; d_call: TRBD1; clone_size: NA; j_call: TRBJ1-6; cdr3_aa: CASSGDRGQNSPLHF; cdr3_nt: TGTGCCAGCAGTGGGGACAGGGGGCAAAATTCACCCCTCCACTTT
v_call: TRBV29-1; d_call: NA; clone_size: NA; j_call: TRBJ2-5; cdr3_aa: CSVGFAFQETQYF; cdr3_nt: TGCAGCGTTGGGTTCGCTTTCCAAGAGACCCAGTACTTC
v_call: TRBV10-2; d_call: NA; clone_size: many; j_call: TRBJ2-7; cdr3_aa: CASSLQLDSYEQYF; cdr3_nt: TGCGCCAGCAGCCTCCAACTAGACTCCTACGAGCAGTACTTC
v_call: TRBV5-1; d_call: NA; clone_size: NA; j_call: TRBJ1-1; cdr3_aa: CASSRQENTEAFF; cdr3_nt: TGCGCCAGCAGCCGACAAGAAAACACTGAAGCTTTCTTT
v_call: TRBV19; d_call: TRBD2; clone_size: once; j_call: TRBJ2-5; cdr3_aa: CASSTSLGRAGGQETQYF; cdr3_nt: TGTGCCAGTAGTACTTCCCTAGGCCGTGCGGGAGGACAAGAGACCCAGTACTTC
v_call: TRBV28; d_call: NA; clone_size: few; j_call: TRBJ2-7; cdr3_aa: CASFTRLSSYEQYF; cdr3_nt: TGTGCCAGCTTTACAAGGCTAAGCTCCTACGAGCAGTACTTC
v_call: TRBV28; d_call: NA; clone_size: once; j_call: TRBJ2-7; cdr3_aa: CASSPSGNSYEQYF; cdr3_nt: TGTGCCAGCAGTCCCTCGGGGAACTCCTACGAGCAGTACTTC
v_call: TRBV5-6; d_call: TRBD2; clone_size: NA; j_call: TRBJ2-5; cdr3_aa: CASSFRTSGREETQYF; cdr3_nt: TGTGCCAGCAGCTTCCGGACTAGCGGGAGGGAAGAGACCCAGTACTTC
v_call: TRBV10-3; d_call: TRBD1; clone_size: NA; j_call: TRBJ1-3; cdr3_aa: CATKSPGQGKNTIYF; cdr3_nt: TGTGCCACCAAATCCCCGGGACAGGGTAAAAACACCATATATTTT
v_call: TRBV19; d_call: TRBD2; clone_size: NA; j_call: TRBJ2-1; cdr3_aa: CASTQAGASYNEQFF; cdr3_nt: TGTGCCAGTACGCAAGCGGGGGCCTCCTACAATGAGCAGTTCTTC